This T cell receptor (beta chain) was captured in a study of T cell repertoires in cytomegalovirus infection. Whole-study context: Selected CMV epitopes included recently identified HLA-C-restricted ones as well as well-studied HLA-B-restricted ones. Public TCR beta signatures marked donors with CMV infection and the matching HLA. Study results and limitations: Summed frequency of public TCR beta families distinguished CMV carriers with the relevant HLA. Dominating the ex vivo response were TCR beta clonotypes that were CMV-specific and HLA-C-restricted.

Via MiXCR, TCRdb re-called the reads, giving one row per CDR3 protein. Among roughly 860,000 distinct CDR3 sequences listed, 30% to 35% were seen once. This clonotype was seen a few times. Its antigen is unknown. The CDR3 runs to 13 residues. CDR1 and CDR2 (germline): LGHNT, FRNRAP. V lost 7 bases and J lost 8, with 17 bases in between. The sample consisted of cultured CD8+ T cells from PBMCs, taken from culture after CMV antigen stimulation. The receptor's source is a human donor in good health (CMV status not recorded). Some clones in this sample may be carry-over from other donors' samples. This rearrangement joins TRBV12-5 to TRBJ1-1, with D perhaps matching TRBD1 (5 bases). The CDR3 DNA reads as TGTGCTAGTGTCCGTTCGGGGCCGGAGGAAGCTTTCTTT. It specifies CASVRSGPEEAFF.